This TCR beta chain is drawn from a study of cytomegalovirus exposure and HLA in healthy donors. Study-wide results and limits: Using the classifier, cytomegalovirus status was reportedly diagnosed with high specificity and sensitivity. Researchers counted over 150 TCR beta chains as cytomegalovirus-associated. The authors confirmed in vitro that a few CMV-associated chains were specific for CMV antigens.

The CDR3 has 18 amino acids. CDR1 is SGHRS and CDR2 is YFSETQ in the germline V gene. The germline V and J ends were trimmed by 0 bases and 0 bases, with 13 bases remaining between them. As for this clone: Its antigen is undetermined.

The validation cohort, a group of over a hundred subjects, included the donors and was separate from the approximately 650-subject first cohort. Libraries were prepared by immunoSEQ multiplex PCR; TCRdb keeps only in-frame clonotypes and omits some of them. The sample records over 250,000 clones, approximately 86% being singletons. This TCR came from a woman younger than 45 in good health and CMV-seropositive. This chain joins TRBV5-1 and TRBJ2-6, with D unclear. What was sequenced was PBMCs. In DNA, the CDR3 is TGCGCCAGCAGCTTGGGTTCAACAGCCACCTCTGGGGCCAACGTCCTGACTTTC. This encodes CASSLGSTATSGANVLTF.